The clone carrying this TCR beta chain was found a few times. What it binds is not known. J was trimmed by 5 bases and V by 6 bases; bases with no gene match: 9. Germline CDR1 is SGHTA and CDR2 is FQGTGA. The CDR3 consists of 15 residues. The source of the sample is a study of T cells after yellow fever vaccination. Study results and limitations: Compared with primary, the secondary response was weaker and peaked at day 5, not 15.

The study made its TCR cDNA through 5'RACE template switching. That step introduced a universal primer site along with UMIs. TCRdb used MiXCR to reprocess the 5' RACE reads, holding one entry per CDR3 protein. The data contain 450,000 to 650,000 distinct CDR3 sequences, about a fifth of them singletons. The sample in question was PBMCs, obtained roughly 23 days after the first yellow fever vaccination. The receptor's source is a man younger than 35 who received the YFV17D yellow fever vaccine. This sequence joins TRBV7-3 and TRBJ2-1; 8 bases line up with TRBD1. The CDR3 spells CASSHRGFENNEQFF. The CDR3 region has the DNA TGTGCCAGCAGTCACAGGGGGTTTGAGAACAATGAGCAGTTCTTC.